The next 10 T cell receptor beta chains were all read from a single sample in a study of cytomegalovirus exposure and HLA in healthy donors. In the PCR, 60 Vbeta and 13 Jbeta primers were used. The table came from immunoSEQ multiplex PCR; TCRdb's copy has only in-frame clones and leaves some out. The table for this sample gives some 200,000 clones. Sequencing was carried out using PBMCs. All receptors derive from a girl aged 2 to 10 in good health and CMV-seropositive.

The rearrangement uses TRBV9 and TRBJ2-7; no clear D. Trimming pared 4 bases from V and 5 bases from J, leaving 7 bases between. The CDR3 length is 11 residues. In germline, CDR1 is SGDLS, CDR2 YYNGEE. CDR3 in DNA: TGTGCCAGCAGCCTTGACAACGAGCAGTACTTC. Its translation is CASSLDNEQYF.

This chain joins TRBV18 and TRBJ1-1, with 7 bases fitting TRBD1. The CDR3 consists of 12 residues. In germline, CDR1 is KGHSH, CDR2 LQKENI. Trimming removed 2 bases from V and 8 bases from J; junction bases left unmatched: 2. CDR3: CASSPATGEAFF. The DNA of the CDR3 is TGTGCCAGCTCACCAGCGACAGGGGAAGCTTTCTTT.

The V call is TRBV7-9, the J call TRBJ2-7; TRBD1 matches at 7 bases. The CDR3 sequence is 12 residues long. Germline loops: CDR1 SEHNR, CDR2 FQNEAQ (reference sequence). V lost 5 bases to trimming and J lost 12 bases; unmatched junction nucleotides: 10. The chain's CDR3 is CASSLPDRELYF. CDR3 coding DNA: TGTGCCAGCAGCCTCCCCGACAGGGAGTTGTACTTC.

V and J are TRBV28 and TRBJ2-1; TRBD2 matches at 11 bases. Germline V gene sequence: CDR1 MDHEN, CDR2 SYDVKM. Unmatched junction bases numbered 12, after V lost 10 bases and J lost 4 bases. The CDR3 totals 16 residues. The CDR3 loop reads CATGGEGTSGYNEQFF. CDR3 nucleotides: TGTGCCACCGGGGGGGAAGGGACTAGCGGATACAATGAGCAGTTCTTC.

This sequence joins TRBV19 and TRBJ2-5; D may be TRBD2 (6 bases). V lost 3 bases and J lost 5, with 16 bases in between. The CDR3 is 15 residues long. Germline V gives CDR1 LNHDA, CDR2 SQIVND (reference sequence). In DNA, the CDR3 is TGTGCCAGTAGTATGCGTTGGAGGGGAGACGAGACCCAGTACTTC. It yields the protein CASSMRWRGDETQYF.

V usage is TRBV19 and J usage is TRBJ1-1, with TRBD1 as a possible D gene (5 bases). Germline V lookup: CDR1 LNHDA, CDR2 SQIVND (reference sequence). CDR3 length equals 16 residues. Trimming stripped 5 bases from V and 3 bases from J, with 19 bases between. CDR3: CASSFDRDLIYTEAFF. For the CDR3, the DNA is TGTGCCAGTAGTTTCGACAGAGACCTTATATACACTGAAGCTTTCTTT.

The CDR3 DNA reads TGTGCCAGCAGTCTCTGGGCAGGGGGCGAATCCTACGAGCAGTACTTC. This encodes CASSLWAGGESYEQYF. This chain uses TRBV2 with TRBJ2-7; 8 positions agree with TRBD1. Trimming took 5 bases from V and 1 from J; bases not matched to a gene: 10. The CDR3 runs to 16 residues. CDR1 and CDR2 from the germline V gene are SNHLY and FYNNEI.

The chain links TRBV6-6 to TRBJ1-5; weak D call: TRBD1 (5 bases). There are 15 residues in the CDR3. Germline V gives CDR1 MNHNY, CDR2 SVGAGI (reference sequence). V shed 5 bases and J shed 6 bases, with 17 bases lying between them. The CDR3 DNA reads TGTGCCAGCAGTCCGCCGGGGGGAGGAGGTCAGCCCCAGCATTTT. Amino acids: CASSPPGGGGQPQHF.

The genes are TRBV18 and TRBJ1-2, with TRBD1 identical over 7 bases. CDR1 KGHSH and CDR2 LQKENI come from the germline V gene. Trimming cost V 2 bases and J 2 bases; bases outside gene matches: 5. CDR3 size: 15 residues. The CDR3, as DNA: TGTGCCAGCTCACCAAACAGGGGTGGCAACTATGGCTACACCTTC. This translates into CASSPNRGGNYGYTF.

This chain connects TRBV6-5 to TRBJ2-1, with TRBD2 identical over 7 bases. CDR3 size: 16 residues. The germline CDR1 and CDR2 sequences are MNHEY and SVGAGI. Unmatched junction bases numbered 5, after V lost 0 bases and J lost 3 bases. CDR3 sequence (DNA): TGTGCCAGCAGTTACTCGAGGTCTAGCGGCTACAATGAGCAGTTCTTC. Its translation: CASSYSRSSGYNEQFF.